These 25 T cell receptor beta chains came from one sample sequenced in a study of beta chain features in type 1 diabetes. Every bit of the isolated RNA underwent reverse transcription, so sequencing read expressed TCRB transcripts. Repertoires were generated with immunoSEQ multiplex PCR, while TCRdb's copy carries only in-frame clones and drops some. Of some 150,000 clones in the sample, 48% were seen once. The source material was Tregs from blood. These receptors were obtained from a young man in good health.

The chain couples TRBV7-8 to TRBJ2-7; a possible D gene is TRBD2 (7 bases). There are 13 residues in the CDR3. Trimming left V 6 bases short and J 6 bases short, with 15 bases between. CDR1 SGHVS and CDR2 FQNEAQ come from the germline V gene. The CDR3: CASSPGERGEQYF. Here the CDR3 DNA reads TGTGCCAGCAGTCCAGGGGAGCGGGGCGAGCAGTACTTC.

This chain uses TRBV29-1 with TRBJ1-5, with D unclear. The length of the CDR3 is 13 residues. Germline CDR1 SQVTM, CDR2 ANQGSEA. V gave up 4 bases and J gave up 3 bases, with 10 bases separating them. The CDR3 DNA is TGCAGCGTTGGTGAACAGATCAATCAGCCCCAGCATTTT. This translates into CSVGEQINQPQHF.

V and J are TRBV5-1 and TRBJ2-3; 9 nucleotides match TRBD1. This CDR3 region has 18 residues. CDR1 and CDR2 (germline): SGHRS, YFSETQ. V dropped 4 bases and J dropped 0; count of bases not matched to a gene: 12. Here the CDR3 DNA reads TGCGCCAGCAGCCCCGGGACAGGGCTTCGAACTAGCACAGATACGCAGTATTTT. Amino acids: CASSPGTGLRTSTDTQYF. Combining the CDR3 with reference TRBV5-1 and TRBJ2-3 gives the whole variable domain KAGVTQTPRYLIKTRGQQVTLSCSPISGHRSVSWYQQTPGQGLQFLFEYFSETQRNKGNFPGRFSGRQFSNSRSEMNVSTLELGDSALYLCASSPGTGLRTSTDTQYFGPGTRLTVL.

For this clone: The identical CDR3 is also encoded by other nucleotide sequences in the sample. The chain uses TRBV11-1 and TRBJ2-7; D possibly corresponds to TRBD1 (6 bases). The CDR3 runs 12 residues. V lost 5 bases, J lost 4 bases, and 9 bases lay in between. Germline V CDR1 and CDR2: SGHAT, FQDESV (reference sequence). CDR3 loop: CASSLQGYEQYF. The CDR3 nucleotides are TGTGCCAGCAGCCTACAGGGATACGAGCAGTACTTC.

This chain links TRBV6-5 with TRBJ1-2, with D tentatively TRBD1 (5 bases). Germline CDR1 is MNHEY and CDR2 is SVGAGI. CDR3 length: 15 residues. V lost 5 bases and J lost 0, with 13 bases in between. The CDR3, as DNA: TGTGCCAGCAGTCGAACAGGAGATGCTAACTATGGCTACACCTTC. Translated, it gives CASSRTGDANYGYTF.

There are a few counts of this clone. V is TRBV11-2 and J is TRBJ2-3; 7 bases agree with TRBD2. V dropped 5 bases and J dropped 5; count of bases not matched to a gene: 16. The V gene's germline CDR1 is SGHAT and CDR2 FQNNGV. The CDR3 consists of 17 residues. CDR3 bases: TGTGCCAGCAGCCACCCCCGTGGCGGGAGTTGGGGAGATACGCAGTATTTT. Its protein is CASSHPRGGSWGDTQYF.

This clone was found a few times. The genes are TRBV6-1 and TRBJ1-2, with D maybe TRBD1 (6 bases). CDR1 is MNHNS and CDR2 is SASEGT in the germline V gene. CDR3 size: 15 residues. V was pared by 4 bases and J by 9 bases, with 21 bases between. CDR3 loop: CASSGWGPDLGRYTF. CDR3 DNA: TGTGCCAGCAGTGGGTGGGGGCCCGACCTCGGTCGCTACACCTTC.

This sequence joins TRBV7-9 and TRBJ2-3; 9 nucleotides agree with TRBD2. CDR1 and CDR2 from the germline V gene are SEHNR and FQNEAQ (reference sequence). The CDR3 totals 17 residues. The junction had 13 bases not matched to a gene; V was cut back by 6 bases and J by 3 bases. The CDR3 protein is CASSSRGGRGSTDTQYF. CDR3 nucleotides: TGTGCCAGCAGTTCGCGGGGGGGGAGGGGGTCTACAGATACGCAGTATTTT.

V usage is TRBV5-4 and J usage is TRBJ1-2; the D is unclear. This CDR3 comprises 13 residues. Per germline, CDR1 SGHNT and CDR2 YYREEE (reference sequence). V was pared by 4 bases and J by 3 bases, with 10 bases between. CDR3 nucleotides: TGTGCCAGCAGCCTAGACCTGGACTATGGCTACACCTTC. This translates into CASSLDLDYGYTF.

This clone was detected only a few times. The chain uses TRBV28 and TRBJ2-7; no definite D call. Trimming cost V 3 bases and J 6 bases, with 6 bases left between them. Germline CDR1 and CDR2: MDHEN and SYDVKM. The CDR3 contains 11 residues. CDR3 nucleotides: TGTGCCAGCAGTTTCAGACTCGAGCAGTACTTC. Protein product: CASSFRLEQYF.

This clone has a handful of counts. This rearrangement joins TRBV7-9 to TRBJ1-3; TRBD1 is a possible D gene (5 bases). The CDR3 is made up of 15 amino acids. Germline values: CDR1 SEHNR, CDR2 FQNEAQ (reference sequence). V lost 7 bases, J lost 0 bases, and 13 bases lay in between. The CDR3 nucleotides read TGTGCCAGCATCCCAGGGTCAGACTCTGGAAACACCATATATTTT. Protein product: CASIPGSDSGNTIYF.

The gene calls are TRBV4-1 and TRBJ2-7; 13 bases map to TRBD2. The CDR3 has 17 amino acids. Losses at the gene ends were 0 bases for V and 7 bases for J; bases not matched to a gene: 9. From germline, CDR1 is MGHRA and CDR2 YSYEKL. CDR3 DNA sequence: TGCGCCAGCAGCCAAGAATATTGGACTAGCGGGGGACTGGAGCAGTACTTC. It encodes CASSQEYWTSGGLEQYF.

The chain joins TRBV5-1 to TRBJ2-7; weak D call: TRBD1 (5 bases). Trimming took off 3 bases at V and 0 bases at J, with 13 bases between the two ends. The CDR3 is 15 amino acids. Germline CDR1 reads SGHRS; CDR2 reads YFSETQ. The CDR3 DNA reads TGCGCCAGCAGCTGGGGTCCAGGGCCCTCCTACGAGCAGTACTTC. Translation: CASSWGPGPSYEQYF.

The CDR3 sequence: CASSYNPGQGKRNTEAFF. DNA of the CDR3: TGCGCCAGCAGCTACAACCCCGGACAGGGAAAACGGAACACTGAAGCTTTCTTT. The rearrangement links TRBV5-1 to TRBJ1-1; 8 bases line up with TRBD1. Germline V lookup: CDR1 SGHRS, CDR2 YFSETQ. V trimming: 3 bases; J trimming: 1 base; junction bases outside the gene matches: 14. This CDR3 has 18 amino acids.

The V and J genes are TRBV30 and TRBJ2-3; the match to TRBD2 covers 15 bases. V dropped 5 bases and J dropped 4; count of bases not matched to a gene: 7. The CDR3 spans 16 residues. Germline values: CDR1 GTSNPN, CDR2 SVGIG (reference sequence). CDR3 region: CAWGLAGGLLADTQYF. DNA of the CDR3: TGTGCCTGGGGACTAGCGGGAGGGCTACTCGCAGATACGCAGTATTTT.

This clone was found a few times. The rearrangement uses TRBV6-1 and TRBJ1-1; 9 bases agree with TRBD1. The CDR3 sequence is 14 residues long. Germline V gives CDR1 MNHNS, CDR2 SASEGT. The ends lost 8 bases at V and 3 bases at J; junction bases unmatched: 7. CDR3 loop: CASPDRGLDTEAFF. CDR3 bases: TGTGCCAGCCCGGACAGGGGTCTGGACACTGAAGCTTTCTTT.

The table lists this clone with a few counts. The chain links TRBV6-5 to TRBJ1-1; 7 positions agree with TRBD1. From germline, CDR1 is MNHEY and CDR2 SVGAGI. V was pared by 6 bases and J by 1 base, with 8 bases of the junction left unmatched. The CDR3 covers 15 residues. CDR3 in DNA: TGTGCCAGCAGCGTGACAGGGCAGACGAACACTGAAGCTTTCTTT. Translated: CASSVTGQTNTEAFF.

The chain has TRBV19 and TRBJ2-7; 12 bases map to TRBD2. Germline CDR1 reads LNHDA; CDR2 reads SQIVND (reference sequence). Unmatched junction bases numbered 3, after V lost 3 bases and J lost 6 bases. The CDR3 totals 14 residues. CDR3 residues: CASSILAGGPEQYF. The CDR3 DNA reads TGTGCCAGTAGTATCCTAGCGGGAGGGCCCGAGCAGTACTTC.

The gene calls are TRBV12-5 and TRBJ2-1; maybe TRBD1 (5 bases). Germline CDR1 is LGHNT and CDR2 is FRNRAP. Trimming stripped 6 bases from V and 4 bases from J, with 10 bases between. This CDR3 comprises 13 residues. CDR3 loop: CASGETEYNEQFF. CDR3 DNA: TGTGCTAGTGGCGAGACAGAATACAATGAGCAGTTCTTC.

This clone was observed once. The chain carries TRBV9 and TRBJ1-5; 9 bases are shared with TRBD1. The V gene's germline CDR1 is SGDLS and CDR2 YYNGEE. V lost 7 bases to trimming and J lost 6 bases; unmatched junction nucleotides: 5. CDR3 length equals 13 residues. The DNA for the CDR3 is TGTGCCAGCGGACGGGGACAGGGTCAGCCCCAGCATTTT. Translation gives CASGRGQGQPQHF. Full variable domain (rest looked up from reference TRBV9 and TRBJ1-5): DSGVTQTPKHLITATGQRVTLRCSPRSGDLSVYWYQQSLDQGLQFLIQYYNGEERAKGNILERFSAQQFPDLHSELNLSSLELGDSALYFCASGRGQGQPQHFGDGTRLSIL.

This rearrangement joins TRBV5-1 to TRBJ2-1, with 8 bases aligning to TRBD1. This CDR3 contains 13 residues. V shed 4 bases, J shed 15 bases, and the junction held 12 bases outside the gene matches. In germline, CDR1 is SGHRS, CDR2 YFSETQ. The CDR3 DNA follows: TGCGCCAGCAGCCCTCTCCGGCAGGGGGCTTGGTTCTTC. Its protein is CASSPLRQGAWFF.

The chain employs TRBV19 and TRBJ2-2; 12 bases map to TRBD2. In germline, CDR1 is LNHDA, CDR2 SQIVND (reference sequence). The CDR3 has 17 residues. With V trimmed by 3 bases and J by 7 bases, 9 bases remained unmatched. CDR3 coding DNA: TGTGCCAGTAGTATCGAGGCTAGCGGGAGGGCCATCGGGGAGCTGTTTTTT. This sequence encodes CASSIEASGRAIGELFF.

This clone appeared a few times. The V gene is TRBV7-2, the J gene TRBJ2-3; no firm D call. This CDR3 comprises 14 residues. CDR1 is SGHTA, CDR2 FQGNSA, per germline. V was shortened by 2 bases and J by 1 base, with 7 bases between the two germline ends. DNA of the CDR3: TGTGCCAGCAGCTTAATTTCAGGCACAGATACGCAGTATTTT. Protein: CASSLISGTDTQYF.

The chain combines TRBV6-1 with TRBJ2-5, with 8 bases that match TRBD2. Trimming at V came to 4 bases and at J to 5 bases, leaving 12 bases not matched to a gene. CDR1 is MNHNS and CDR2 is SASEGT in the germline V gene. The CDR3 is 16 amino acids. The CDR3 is CASSGLAGPLGETQYF. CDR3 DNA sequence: TGTGCCAGCAGTGGGTTAGCGGGACCTTTGGGGGAGACCCAGTACTTC.

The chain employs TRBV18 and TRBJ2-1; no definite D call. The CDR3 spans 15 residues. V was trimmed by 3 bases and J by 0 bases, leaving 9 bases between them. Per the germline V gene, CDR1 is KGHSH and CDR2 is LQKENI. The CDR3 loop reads CASSPDMSSYNEQFF. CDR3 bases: TGTGCCAGCTCACCCGACATGAGCTCCTACAATGAGCAGTTCTTC.